The text below deals with one TCR beta chain. Its antigen remains unidentified. The sample is drawn from a study of shared clonotypes between healthy human individuals. Study-wide results and caveats: Even with large depth, rarefaction showed that sorted-subset sequencing was incomplete.

Splitting of CD4+ cells produced CD45RA+ naive and CD45RA-negative memory subsets. Per the original methods: ImmunoSEQ sequences covered only the junction and lacked quality scores; filtering therefore differed. Method: immunoSEQ multiplex PCR; TCRdb's copy keeps in-frame clones and lacks some. V, J and clone size derive from that table, while D and trimming were established from the DNA sequence. The sample lists fewer than 1.4 million clones, about 80% occurring once. Germline CDR1 reads MDHEN; CDR2 reads SYDVKM. V was clipped by 5 bases and J by 4 bases, with 26 bases between them. The CDR3 length is 18 residues.

The chain employs TRBV28 and TRBJ1-1, with D unresolved. This TCR was recovered from a man between 18 and 35 years old in good health. Some clones in this sample may be carry-over from other donors' samples. Sequenced: memory CD4+ T cells from PBMCs. The subset denotes: CD45RA-negative fraction. CDR3 residues: CASSLPLGSTPGVTEAFF. In DNA form, the CDR3 reads TGTGCCAGCAGTCTCCCCTTAGGCTCAACACCTGGGGTCACTGAAGCTTTCTTT. Drawing the rest from reference TRBV28 and TRBJ1-1, the complete variable domain is DVKVTQSSRYLVKRTGEKVFLECVQDMDHENMFWYRQDPGLGLRLIYFSYDVKMKEKGDIPEGYSVSREKKERFSLILESASTNQTSMYLCASSLPLGSTPGVTEAFFGQGTRLTVV.